The 30 T cell receptor beta chains in this list originate from one sample, sequenced in a study of identifying expanded T cells in peripheral blood. Produced via immunoSEQ multiplex PCR; TCRdb's table is partial and in-frame only. The table records fewer than 85,000 clones, 80% to 90% of them present only once. The sequencing input was blood. The receptors were sampled from a person aged 18 to 75 in good health.

This rearrangement joins TRBV4-2 to TRBJ2-6; 7 bases fit TRBD1. CDR1 and CDR2 (germline): LGHNA, YNFKEQ. The trim removed 4 bases at V and 0 bases at J, leaving 9 bases unmatched. The CDR3 consists of 18 residues. CDR3: CASSRSGTEASGANVLTF. CDR3 DNA sequence: TGTGCCAGCAGCCGATCCGGGACAGAGGCCTCTGGGGCCAACGTCCTGACTTTC.

The chain's CDR3 is CASAWGLAGDGNTGELFF. The CDR3 nucleotides are TGTGCCAGTGCCTGGGGACTAGCGGGAGATGGGAACACCGGGGAGCTGTTTTTT. The rearrangement uses TRBV19 and TRBJ2-2; the match to TRBD2 covers 14 bases. The V segment lost 8 bases and the J segment 1 base; nucleotides outside the gene matches: 9. Germline V gives CDR1 LNHDA, CDR2 SQIVND (reference sequence). CDR3 length: 18 residues.

This clone appeared a few times. CDR3 in amino acids: CASSQNLGVNEQFF. CDR3 in DNA: TGCGCCAGCAGCCAGAACCTAGGGGTCAATGAGCAGTTCTTC. The chain is built from TRBV4-3 and TRBJ2-1; the D gene is possibly TRBD1 (5 bases). Deletions cut 3 bases from V and 6 bases from J, with 12 bases between. The germline gives CDR1 LGHNA, CDR2 YSLEER. The CDR3 consists of 14 residues.

The chain has TRBV20-1 and TRBJ1-2; tentative D call: TRBD1 (6 bases). This CDR3 has 11 amino acids. V was clipped by 6 bases and J by 5 bases, with 10 bases between them. Germline V lookup: CDR1 DFQATT, CDR2 SNEGSKA (reference sequence). CDR3 nucleotides: TGCAGTGCAGGGGGGGGGTATGGCTACACCTTC. This encodes CSAGGGYGYTF.

The chain recombines TRBV19 with TRBJ1-1, with D possibly TRBD1 on 5 matching bases. V was clipped by 1 base and J by 1 base, with 7 bases between them. Germline V gene sequence: CDR1 LNHDA, CDR2 SQIVND (reference sequence). This CDR3 is 14 amino acids long. In DNA, the CDR3 is TGTGCCAGTAGTATAGGGGGGACGAACACTGAAGCTTTCTTT. Protein sequence: CASSIGGTNTEAFF.

The rearrangement joins TRBV25-1 to TRBJ2-7; D remains ambiguous. This CDR3 contains 14 residues. Germline CDR1 reads MGHDK; CDR2 reads SYGVNS. V shed 2 bases and J shed 2 bases, with 10 bases lying between them. The CDR3 nucleotides are TGTGCCAGCAGTGAAAGGGTACCGACCTACGAGCAGTACTTC. It specifies CASSERVPTYEQYF.

The chain combines TRBV4-3 with TRBJ1-1; 11 bases match TRBD1. Trimming took 1 base from V and 5 from J; bases not matched to a gene: 3. From germline, CDR1 is LGHNA and CDR2 YSLEER. This CDR3 is 15 amino acids long. The DNA for the CDR3 is TGCGCCAGCAGCCAAGGCGGACAGGGGGCGACTGAAGCTTTCTTT. It encodes CASSQGGQGATEAFF.

This clone was detected only once. The rearrangement joins TRBV2 to TRBJ2-2; 12 nucleotides align to TRBD2. CDR3 length equals 18 residues. Losses at the gene ends were 1 base for V and 5 bases for J; bases not matched to a gene: 8. The germline V gene has CDR1 SNHLY and CDR2 FYNNEI. This CDR3 is CASSEGLAGGPETGELFF. In nucleotides, the CDR3 is TGTGCCAGCAGTGAAGGGCTAGCGGGAGGGCCGGAGACCGGGGAGCTGTTTTTT. Together with reference TRBV2 and TRBJ2-2, the CDR3 gives the full variable domain: EPEVTQTPSHQVTQMGQEVILRCVPISNHLYFYWYRQILGQKVEFLVSFYNNEISEKSEIFDDQFSVERPDGSNFTLKIRSTKLEDSAMYFCASSEGLAGGPETGELFFGEGSRLTVL.

The J gene is TRBJ1-5, the V gene TRBV30; a weak D match, TRBD1 (5 bases). This CDR3 has 15 amino acids. V was shortened by 4 bases and J by 0 bases, with 13 bases between the two germline ends. Germline CDR1 reads GTSNPN; CDR2 reads SVGIG (reference sequence). The CDR3, as DNA: TGTGCCTGGACCCAGGGATATACTAGCAATCAGCCCCAGCATTTT. Protein product: CAWTQGYTSNQPQHF. Complete variable domain (other parts from reference TRBV30 and TRBJ1-5): SQTIHQWPATLVQPVGSPLSLECTVEGTSNPNLYWYRQAAGRGLQLLFYSVGIGQISSEVPQNLSASRPQDRQFILSSKKLLLSDSGFYLCAWTQGYTSNQPQHFGDGTRLSIL.

The J gene is TRBJ2-3, the V gene TRBV6-6; 12 bases line up with TRBD1. J gave up 4 bases and V 6 bases, and 5 bases lay outside the gene matches. CDR1 and CDR2 from the germline V gene are MNHNY and SVGAGI (reference sequence). There are 15 residues in the CDR3. The CDR3 bases are TGTGCCAGCAGGAAGGGACAGGGGGCGGCAGATACGCAGTATTTT. It is translated as CASRKGQGAADTQYF.

The CDR3 here is CASSSLGTPENIQYF. The DNA for the CDR3 is TGTGCCAGCAGTTCCCTCGGGACACCCGAAAACATTCAGTACTTC. This chain joins TRBV28 and TRBJ2-4, with D perhaps TRBD1 (6 bases). Per germline, CDR1 MDHEN and CDR2 SYDVKM. There are 15 residues in the CDR3. V was pared by 4 bases and J by 5 bases, with 15 bases between. The full variable domain, rest sourced from reference TRBV28 and TRBJ2-4, is DVKVTQSSRYLVKRTGEKVFLECVQDMDHENMFWYRQDPGLGLRLIYFSYDVKMKEKGDIPEGYSVSREKKERFSLILESASTNQTSMYLCASSSLGTPENIQYFGAGTRLSVL.

The chain is built from TRBV28 and TRBJ1-2; the D is unclear. Trimming shortened V by 3 bases and J by 1 base, and 3 bases separated the two germline ends. Germline lookup yields CDR1 MDHEN and CDR2 SYDVKM. The CDR3 has 12 amino acids. CDR3 sequence (DNA): TGTGCCAGCAGTTTGAATAACTATGGCTACACCTTC. Translation: CASSLNNYGYTF.

The V call is TRBV11-3, the J call TRBJ2-5; no reliable D call. Germline values: CDR1 SGHNT, CDR2 YENEEA. V was pared by 0 bases and J by 2 bases, with 10 bases between. The CDR3 loop spans 15 amino acids. CDR3 in DNA: TGTGCCAGCAGCTTAGACTTCAGAGGACAAGAGACCCAGTACTTC. Encoded protein: CASSLDFRGQETQYF.

J is TRBJ2-7 and V is TRBV18, with 10 bases that match TRBD1. CDR1 and CDR2 from the germline V gene are KGHSH and LQKENI. The CDR3 is 17 amino acids. V was clipped by 3 bases and J by 5 bases; unmatched bases: 13. The CDR3 loop reads CASSPTGGGGLDNEQYF. CDR3 nucleotide sequence: TGTGCCAGCTCACCGACAGGGGGCGGGGGGTTGGACAACGAGCAGTACTTC. Looking up the rest from reference TRBV18 and TRBJ2-7 gives the full variable domain: NAGVMQNPRHLVRRRGQEARLRCSPMKGHSHVYWYRQLPEEGLKFMVYLQKENIIDESGMPKERFSAEFPKEGPSILRIQQVVRGDSAAYFCASSPTGGGGLDNEQYFGPGTRLTVT.

The chain combines TRBV5-4 with TRBJ2-7; 9 bases are a match to TRBD1. CDR1 SGHNT and CDR2 YYREEE come from the germline V gene (reference sequence). The CDR3 is made up of 13 amino acids. Trimming removed 3 bases from V and 5 bases from J; junction bases left unmatched: 3. The CDR3 is CASSWRTGDEQYF. The CDR3 nucleotides are TGTGCCAGCAGCTGGAGGACAGGGGACGAGCAGTACTTC.

The chain has TRBV28 and TRBJ2-7; D is tentatively TRBD1 or TRBD2 (5 bases each). CDR1 MDHEN and CDR2 SYDVKM come from the germline V gene. This CDR3 comprises 13 residues. V dropped 2 bases and J dropped 5 bases, with 10 bases sitting between them. In DNA form, the CDR3 reads TGTGCCAGCAGTTTAGGTGGGGGAAACGAGCAGTACTTC. Translating it yields CASSLGGGNEQYF.

The CDR3 DNA reads as TGCGCCAGCAGCCGCAAACCGGGACAGGGCGAGGGTGAGCAGTTCTTC. Amino acids: CASSRKPGQGEGEQFF. V gene TRBV5-1 combines with J gene TRBJ2-1; 9 bases are a match to TRBD1. This CDR3 region has 16 residues. CDR1 is SGHRS, CDR2 YFSETQ, per germline. V lost 4 bases, J lost 9 bases, and 14 bases stayed unmatched.

This sequence joins TRBV18 and TRBJ1-3; D call uncertain. There are 16 residues in the CDR3. Germline V gives CDR1 KGHSH, CDR2 LQKENI. V dropped 3 bases and J dropped 0 bases, with 12 bases sitting between them. CDR3 residues: CASSPENTASGNTIYF. The CDR3 coding sequence is TGTGCCAGCTCACCGGAGAATACTGCCTCTGGAAACACCATATATTTT.

V gene TRBV29-1 combines with J gene TRBJ2-2; 8 bases line up with TRBD1. The CDR3 sequence is 15 residues long. V trimming: 7 bases; J trimming: 4 bases; junction bases outside the gene matches: 11. Germline lookup yields CDR1 SQVTM and CDR2 ANQGSEA. Here the CDR3 DNA reads TGCAGCGCTCAAACCGGGACAGGTACCACCGGGGAGCTGTTTTTT. Amino acids: CSAQTGTGTTGELFF.

This sequence joins TRBV30 and TRBJ1-2; D is possibly TRBD1 (5 bases). This CDR3 has 14 residues. The germline V gene encodes CDR1 GTSNPN and CDR2 SVGIG (reference sequence). Trimming shortened V by 4 bases and J by 8 bases, and 20 bases separated the two germline ends. CDR3 DNA sequence: TGTGCCTGGACAACCGGGACCCCCACCCGGGGCTACACCTTC. Its protein is CAWTTGTPTRGYTF.

The chain recombines TRBV28 with TRBJ1-2, with D tentatively TRBD1 (5 bases). Germline CDR1 is MDHEN and CDR2 is SYDVKM. CDR3 length equals 14 residues. Trimming left V 6 bases short and J 0 bases short, with 11 bases between. The chain's CDR3 is CASRGDGSNYGYTF. CDR3 DNA sequence: TGTGCCAGCAGGGGGGACGGCTCTAACTATGGCTACACCTTC.

The rearrangement uses TRBV9 and TRBJ2-5, with 7 positions matching TRBD2. Germline loops: CDR1 SGDLS, CDR2 YYNGEE. With 7 bases clipped from V and 0 bases from J, the junction kept 18 bases outside the gene matches. There are 18 residues in the CDR3. CDR3 bases: TGTGCCAGCCCGACCCTAGCGGCCGAATTCTCGTACCAAGAGACCCAGTACTTC. Its translation: CASPTLAAEFSYQETQYF. Together with reference TRBV9 and TRBJ2-5, the CDR3 gives the full variable domain: DSGVTQTPKHLITATGQRVTLRCSPRSGDLSVYWYQQSLDQGLQFLIQYYNGEERAKGNILERFSAQQFPDLHSELNLSSLELGDSALYFCASPTLAAEFSYQETQYFGPGTRLLVL.

This chain connects TRBV29-1 to TRBJ1-1, with D possibly TRBD1 on 6 matching bases. The length of the CDR3 is 15 residues. The V gene's germline CDR1 is SQVTM and CDR2 ANQGSEA. V lost 3 bases to trimming and J lost 5 bases, with 19 bases between them. The CDR3 DNA reads TGCAGCGTTGAGGGTAAGCAGGGGTGGGAGACTGAAGCTTTCTTT. Encoded protein: CSVEGKQGWETEAFF.

Here the CDR3 DNA reads TGTGCCAGCAGTTTACGACAGTGGAACACTGAAGCTTTCTTT. The encoded protein is CASSLRQWNTEAFF. The chain carries TRBV28 and TRBJ1-1; TRBD1 is a possible D gene (5 bases). Germline CDR1 and CDR2: MDHEN and SYDVKM. Between the trimmed V and J ends, which lost 2 bases and 1 base, there was a span of 8 bases. The length of the CDR3 is 14 residues.

This clone was found a few times. This sequence joins TRBV2 and TRBJ1-5; D is unclear. The CDR3 covers 11 residues. Germline CDR1 is SNHLY and CDR2 is FYNNEI. The V end lost 5 bases, the J end lost 3 bases, and 2 bases lay between the germline ends. The CDR3 spells CASSLNQPQHF. CDR3 DNA: TGTGCCAGCAGTCTCAATCAGCCCCAGCATTTT. Variable domain in full (rest from reference TRBV2 and TRBJ1-5): EPEVTQTPSHQVTQMGQEVILRCVPISNHLYFYWYRQILGQKVEFLVSFYNNEISEKSEIFDDQFSVERPDGSNFTLKIRSTKLEDSAMYFCASSLNQPQHFGDGTRLSIL.

V gene TRBV4-3 combines with J gene TRBJ2-2, with 10 bases that match TRBD1. Trimming took 1 base from V and 4 from J; bases not matched to a gene: 0. The germline gives CDR1 LGHNA, CDR2 YSLEER. The CDR3 contains 15 residues. CDR3 amino acids: CASSQGTGGTGELFF. CDR3 bases: TGCGCCAGCAGCCAAGGGACAGGGGGCACCGGGGAGCTGTTTTTT.

This rearrangement joins TRBV21-1 to TRBJ1-1; the D segment call TRBD1 is taken from the table without a DNA check. TRBV21-1 is flagged as a pseudogene. The CDR3 spans 15 residues. CDR3 in DNA: TGTGCCAGCAGGACCGGAACAGGGTCGGGCACTGAAGCTTTCTTT. Its protein is CASRTGTGSGTEAFF.

The chain has TRBV28 and TRBJ2-3; D gene unclear. The CDR3 contains 17 residues. V was shortened by 3 bases and J by 6 bases, with 22 bases between the two germline ends. CDR1 is MDHEN, CDR2 SYDVKM, per germline. The CDR3 loop is CASSLSRFGPIKDTQYF. In nucleotides, the CDR3 is TGTGCCAGCAGTTTGTCCCGTTTCGGGCCTATCAAGGATACGCAGTATTTT.

The chain uses TRBV28 and TRBJ2-7; TRBD1 aligns across 7 bases. This CDR3 comprises 14 residues. The V segment lost 9 bases and the J segment 0 bases; nucleotides outside the gene matches: 8. Germline CDR1 MDHEN, CDR2 SYDVKM. CDR3 in DNA: TGTGCCAGTTACAGACAGGGTGCCTCCTACGAGCAGTACTTC. The encoded protein is CASYRQGASYEQYF.

The chain links TRBV5-6 to TRBJ2-7, with D maybe TRBD1 (5 bases). This CDR3 spans 13 amino acids. From germline, CDR1 is SGHDT and CDR2 YYEEEE. V lost 2 bases to trimming and J lost 7 bases, with 13 bases between them. CDR3 in DNA: TGTGCCAGCAGCTTCGGCATCAGGGATGAGCAGTACTTC. It yields the protein CASSFGIRDEQYF.